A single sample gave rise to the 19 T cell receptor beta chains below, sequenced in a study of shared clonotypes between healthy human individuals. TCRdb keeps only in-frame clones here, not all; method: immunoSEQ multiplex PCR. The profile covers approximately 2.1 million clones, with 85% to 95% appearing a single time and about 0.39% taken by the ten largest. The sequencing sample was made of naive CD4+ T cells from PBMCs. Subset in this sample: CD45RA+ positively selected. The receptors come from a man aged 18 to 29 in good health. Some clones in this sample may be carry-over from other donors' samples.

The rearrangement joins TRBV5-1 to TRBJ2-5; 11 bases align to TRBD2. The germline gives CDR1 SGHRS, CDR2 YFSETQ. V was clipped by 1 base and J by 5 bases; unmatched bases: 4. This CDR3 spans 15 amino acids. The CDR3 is CASSLLAGGRETQYF. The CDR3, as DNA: TGCGCCAGCAGCTTGCTAGCGGGAGGACGGGAGACCCAGTACTTC.

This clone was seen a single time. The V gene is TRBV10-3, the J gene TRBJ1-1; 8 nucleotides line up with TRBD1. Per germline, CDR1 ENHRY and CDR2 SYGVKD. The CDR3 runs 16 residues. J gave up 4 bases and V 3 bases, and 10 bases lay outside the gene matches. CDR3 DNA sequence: TGTGCCATCAGTGATGCGGCAGGGGGCCGAGGCACTGAAGCTTTCTTT. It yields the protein CAISDAAGGRGTEAFF.

CDR3 bases: TGCAGCGTCCTCACGCGTGCTGGCTACACCTTC. Protein sequence: CSVLTRAGYTF. This chain joins TRBV29-1 and TRBJ1-2; D gene ambiguous. The CDR3 extends over 11 amino acids. The germline gives CDR1 SQVTM, CDR2 ANQGSEA. The ends were cut back, 6 bases at V and 7 bases at J, with 12 bases in the middle.

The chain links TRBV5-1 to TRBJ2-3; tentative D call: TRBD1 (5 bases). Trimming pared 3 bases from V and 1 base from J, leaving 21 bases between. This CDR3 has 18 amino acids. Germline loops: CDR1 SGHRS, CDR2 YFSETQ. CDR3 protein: CASSSFMAHQGRTDTQYF. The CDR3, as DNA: TGCGCCAGCAGCTCCTTCATGGCACACCAGGGCCGCACAGATACGCAGTATTTT.

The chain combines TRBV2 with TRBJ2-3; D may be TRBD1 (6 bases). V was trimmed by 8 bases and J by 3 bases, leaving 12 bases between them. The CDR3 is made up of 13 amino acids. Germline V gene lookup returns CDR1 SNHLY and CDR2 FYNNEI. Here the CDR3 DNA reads TGTGCCAGCCGGGCAGGGGCTACAGATACGCAGTATTTT. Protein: CASRAGATDTQYF.

Written as DNA, the CDR3 is TGTGCCAGCAGCGCCGGTTTGGGACAGGGCTACTCCTACAATGAGCAGTTCTTC. This gives the protein CASSAGLGQGYSYNEQFF. The gene calls are TRBV9 and TRBJ2-1; 9 bases fit TRBD1. Germline values: CDR1 SGDLS, CDR2 YYNGEE. Trimming cost V 3 bases and J 0 bases; bases outside gene matches: 10. The CDR3 length is 18 residues.

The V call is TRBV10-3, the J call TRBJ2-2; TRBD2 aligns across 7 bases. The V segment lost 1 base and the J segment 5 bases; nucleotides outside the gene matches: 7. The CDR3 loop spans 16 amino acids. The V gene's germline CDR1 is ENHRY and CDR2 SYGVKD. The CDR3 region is CAISEFGGRGTGELFF. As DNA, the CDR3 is TGTGCCATCAGTGAGTTCGGCGGGAGAGGAACCGGGGAGCTGTTTTTT.

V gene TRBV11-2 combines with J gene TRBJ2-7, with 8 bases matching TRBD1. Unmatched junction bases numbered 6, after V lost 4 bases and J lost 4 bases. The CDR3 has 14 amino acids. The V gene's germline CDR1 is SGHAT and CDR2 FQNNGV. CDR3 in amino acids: CASSSRDRRYEQYF. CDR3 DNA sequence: TGTGCCAGCAGCTCCCGGGACAGGCGTTACGAGCAGTACTTC.

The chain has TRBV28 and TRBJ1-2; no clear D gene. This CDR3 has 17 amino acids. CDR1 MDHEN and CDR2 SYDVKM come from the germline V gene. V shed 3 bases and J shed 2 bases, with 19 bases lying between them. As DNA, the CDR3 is TGTGCCAGCAGTTTTCCTCACGGCCTATACGCGAACTATGGCTACACCTTC. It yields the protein CASSFPHGLYANYGYTF.

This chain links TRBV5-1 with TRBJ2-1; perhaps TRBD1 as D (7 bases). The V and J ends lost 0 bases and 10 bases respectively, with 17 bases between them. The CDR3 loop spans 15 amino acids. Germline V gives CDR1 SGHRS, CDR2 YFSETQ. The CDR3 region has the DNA TGCGCCAGCAGCTTGGCGGGAGACAGGGCTCGCGAGCAGTTCTTC. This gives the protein CASSLAGDRAREQFF.

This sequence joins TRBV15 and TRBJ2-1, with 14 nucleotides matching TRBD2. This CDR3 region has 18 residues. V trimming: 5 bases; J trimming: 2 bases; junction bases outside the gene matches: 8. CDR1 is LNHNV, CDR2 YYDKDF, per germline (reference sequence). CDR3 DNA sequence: TGTGCCACCAGCCCGGGACTAGCGGGAGCGTGGCCCTACAATGAGCAGTTCTTC. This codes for CATSPGLAGAWPYNEQFF. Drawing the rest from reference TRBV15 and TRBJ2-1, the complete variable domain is DAMVIQNPRYQVTQFGKPVTLSCSQTLNHNVMYWYQQKSSQAPKLLFHYYDKDFNNEADTPDNFQSRRPNTSFCFLDIRSPGLGDTAMYLCATSPGLAGAWPYNEQFFGPGTRLTVL.

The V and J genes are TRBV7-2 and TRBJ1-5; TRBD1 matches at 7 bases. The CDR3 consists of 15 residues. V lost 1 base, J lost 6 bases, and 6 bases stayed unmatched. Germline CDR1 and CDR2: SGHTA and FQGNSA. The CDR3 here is CASSLVVGQVQPQHF. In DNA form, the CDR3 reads TGTGCCAGCAGCTTAGTGGTAGGACAGGTTCAGCCCCAGCATTTT.

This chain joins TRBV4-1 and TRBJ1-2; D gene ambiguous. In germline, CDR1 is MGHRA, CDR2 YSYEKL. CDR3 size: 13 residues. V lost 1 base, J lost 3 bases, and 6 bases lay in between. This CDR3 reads CASSQVTDYGYTF. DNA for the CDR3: TGCGCCAGCAGCCAAGTGACGGACTATGGCTACACCTTC.

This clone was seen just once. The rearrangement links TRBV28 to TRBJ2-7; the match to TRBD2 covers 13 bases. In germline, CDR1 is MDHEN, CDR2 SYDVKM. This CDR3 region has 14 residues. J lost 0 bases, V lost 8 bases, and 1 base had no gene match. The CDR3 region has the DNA TGTGCCAGCGGACTAGCGGGAGCCTCCTACGAGCAGTACTTC. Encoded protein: CASGLAGASYEQYF.

CDR3 residues: CASSLLRRSSRGVDTEAFF. CDR3 in DNA: TGTGCCAGCAGTTTACTCCGCCGGTCGTCTCGGGGCGTCGACACTGAAGCTTTCTTT. The chain carries TRBV27 and TRBJ1-1; maybe TRBD1 (5 bases). The CDR3 runs to 19 residues. Trimming shortened V by 2 bases and J by 3 bases, and 25 bases separated the two germline ends. Germline-derived CDR1 and CDR2 are MNHEY and SMNVEV (reference sequence).

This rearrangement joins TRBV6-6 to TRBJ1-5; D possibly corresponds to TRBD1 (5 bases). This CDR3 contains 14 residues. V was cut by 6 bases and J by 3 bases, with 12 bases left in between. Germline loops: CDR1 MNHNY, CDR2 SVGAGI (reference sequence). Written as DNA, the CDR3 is TGTGCCAGCAGCCAAGACAGTTACAATCAGCCCCAGCATTTT. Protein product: CASSQDSYNQPQHF.

The CDR3 protein is CASSFQLAAYNEQFF. CDR3 DNA: TGTGCCAGCAGTTTCCAACTAGCGGCCTACAATGAGCAGTTCTTC. V and J are TRBV27 and TRBJ2-1; 8 bases agree with TRBD2. The CDR3 spans 15 residues. V dropped 3 bases and J dropped 2; count of bases not matched to a gene: 3. In germline, CDR1 is MNHEY, CDR2 SMNVEV (reference sequence).

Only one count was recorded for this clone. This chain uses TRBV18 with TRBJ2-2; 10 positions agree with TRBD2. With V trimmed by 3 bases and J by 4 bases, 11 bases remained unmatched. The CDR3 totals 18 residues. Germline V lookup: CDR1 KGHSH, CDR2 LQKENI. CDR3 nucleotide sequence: TGTGCCAGCTCACCCCGAAGCGGGAGGGCCGGCGGCACCGGGGAGCTGTTTTTT. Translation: CASSPRSGRAGGTGELFF.

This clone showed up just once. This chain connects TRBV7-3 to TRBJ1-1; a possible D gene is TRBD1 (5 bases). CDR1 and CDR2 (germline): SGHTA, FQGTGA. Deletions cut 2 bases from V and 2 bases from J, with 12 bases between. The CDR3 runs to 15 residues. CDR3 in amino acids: CASSLSGTRNTEAFF. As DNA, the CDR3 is TGTGCCAGCAGCTTATCGGGGACCAGAAACACTGAAGCTTTCTTT.